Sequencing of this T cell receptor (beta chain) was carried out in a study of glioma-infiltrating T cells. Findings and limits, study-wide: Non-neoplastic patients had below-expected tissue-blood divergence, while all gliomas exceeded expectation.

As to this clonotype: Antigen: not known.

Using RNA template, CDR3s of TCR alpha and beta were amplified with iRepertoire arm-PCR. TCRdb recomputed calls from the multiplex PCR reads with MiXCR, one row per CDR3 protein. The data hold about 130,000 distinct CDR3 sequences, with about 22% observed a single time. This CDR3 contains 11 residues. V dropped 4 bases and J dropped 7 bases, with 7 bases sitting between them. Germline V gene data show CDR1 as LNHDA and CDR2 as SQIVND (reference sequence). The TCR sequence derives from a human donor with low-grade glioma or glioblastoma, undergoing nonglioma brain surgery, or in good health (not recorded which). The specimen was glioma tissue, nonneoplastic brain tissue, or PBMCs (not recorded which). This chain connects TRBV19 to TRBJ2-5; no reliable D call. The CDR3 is CASSKTGTQYF. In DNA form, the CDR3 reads TGTGCCAGTAGTAAAACGGGGACCCAGTACTTC. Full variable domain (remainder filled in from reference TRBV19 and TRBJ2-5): DGGITQSPKYLFRKEGQNVTLSCEQNLNHDAMYWYRQDPGQGLRLIYYSQIVNDFQKGDIAEGYSVSREKKESFPLTVTSAQKNPTAFYLCASSKTGTQYFGPGTRLLVL.